The 2 T cell receptor beta chains below were found in one sample sequenced in a study of blood T cells in healthy people across ages. A sample-barcoded 5' primer and a J-beta primer mix were used in a second PCR of roughly 7 to 11 cycles. TCRdb reprocessed the 5' RACE reads via MiXCR and lists one record per CDR3 protein. The sample consists of around 790,000 distinct CDR3 sequences, approximately 44% of them appearing once. Sample: blood. The receptors come from a man in his 60s in good health.

The chain uses TRBV7-2 and TRBJ2-3; D may be TRBD2 (6 bases). V was cut by 9 bases and J by 1 base, with 11 bases left in between. Germline CDR1 and CDR2: SGHTA and FQGNSA. This CDR3 is built from 13 residues. CDR3: CASRTGGTDTQYF. The CDR3 coding sequence is TGTGCCAGTCGTACGGGGGGCACAGATACGCAGTATTTT.

The chain couples TRBV20-1 to TRBJ2-3, with D possibly being TRBD1 (7 bases). V was cut by 2 bases and J by 3 bases, with 21 bases left in between. From germline, CDR1 is DFQATT and CDR2 SNEGSKA (reference sequence). The CDR3 runs 17 residues. CDR3 DNA sequence: TGCAGTGCTAGACTTAGGAGGGACAGAGATTGGACAGATACGCAGTATTTT. Protein: CSARLRRDRDWTDTQYF.